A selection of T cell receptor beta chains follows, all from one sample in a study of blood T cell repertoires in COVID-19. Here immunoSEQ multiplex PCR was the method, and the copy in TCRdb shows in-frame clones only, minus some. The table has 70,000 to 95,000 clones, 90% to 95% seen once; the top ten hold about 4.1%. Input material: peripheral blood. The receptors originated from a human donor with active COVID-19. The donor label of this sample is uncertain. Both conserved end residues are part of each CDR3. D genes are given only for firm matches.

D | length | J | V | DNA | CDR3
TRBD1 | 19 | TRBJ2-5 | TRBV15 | TGTGCCACCAGCAGAGGAGTAGGGGGCGACAGGCGAAAGCAAGAGACCCAGTACTTC | CATSRGVGGDRRKQETQYF
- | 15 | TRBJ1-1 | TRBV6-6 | TGTGCCAGCAGTTACGGGTGGGGCAGGGCTCCTGAAGCTTTCTTT | CASSYGWGRAPEAFF
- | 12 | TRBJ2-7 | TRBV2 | TGTGCCAGCAGTGGACAACTCTACGAGCAGTACTTC | CASSGQLYEQYF
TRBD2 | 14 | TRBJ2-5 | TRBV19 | TGTGCCAGTAGTATAGGGGCGGGAGTAGAGACCCAGTACTTC | CASSIGAGVETQYF
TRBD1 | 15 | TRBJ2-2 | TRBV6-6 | TGTGCCAGCAGTTACTGGACAGGGAACACCGGGGAGCTGTTTTTT | CASSYWTGNTGELFF
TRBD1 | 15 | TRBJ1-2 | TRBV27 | TGTGCCAGCAGTTTAGGGTCCGGACAGGCGTATGGCTACACCTTC | CASSLGSGQAYGYTF
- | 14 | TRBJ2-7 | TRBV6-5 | TGTGCCGCCAAAAGGACAGCCGGGACCTACGAGCAGTACTTC | CAAKRTAGTYEQYF
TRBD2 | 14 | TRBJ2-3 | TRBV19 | TGTGCCAGTAGTATGGGACTAGTCACAGATACGCAGTATTTT | CASSMGLVTDTQYF
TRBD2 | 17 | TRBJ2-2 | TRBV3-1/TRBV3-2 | TGTGCCAGCAGCCTAGCGGGGGCGACCCAGAACACCGGGGAGCTGTTTTTT | CASSLAGATQNTGELFF
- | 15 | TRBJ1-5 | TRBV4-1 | TGCGCCAGCAGCCCCAGGGCTCAAGGCACTCAGCCCCAGCATTTT | CASSPRAQGTQPQHF